A selection of T cell receptor beta chains follows, all from one sample in a study of blood T cell repertoires in COVID-19. The assay was immunoSEQ multiplex PCR, and TCRdb's table has in-frame clones only and misses some. Here the sample spans fewer than 200,000 clones, roughly 87% being singletons. The sequenced sample was peripheral blood. These receptors all stem from a man aged 55 to 70 with active or convalescent COVID-19. Both conserved end residues are part of each CDR3. The order of the fields is D gene, V gene, J gene, clone size, CDR3 DNA, CDR3 protein. The D gene is left open where the match is weak. Size values are once, few and many counts, or a class for expanded clones, and some rows have none.

TRBD2	TRBV5-1	TRBJ2-7	.	TGCGCCAGCAGCTTGGGTCCGGGACTAGGGGATTGGGAGCAGTACTTC	CASSLGPGLGDWEQYF
.	TRBV6-5	TRBJ1-1	.	TGTGCCAGCAGTTACTCAGAACCGGGAACATCCACTGAAGCTTTCTTT	CASSYSEPGTSTEAFF
.	TRBV7-3	TRBJ2-3	.	TGTGCCAGCCCTATTGGGCGGGGTAGCACAGATACGCAGTATTTT	CASPIGRGSTDTQYF
.	TRBV2	TRBJ1-3	.	TGTGCCAGCTCCCACCGGACTACAGACTTTGGAAACACCACATATTTT	CASSHRTTDFGNTTYF
.	TRBV2	TRBJ2-7	.	TGTGCCAGCAGTGAAGAGGCGATAAGGTCCTCCCCTGGAGGGCAGTACTTC	CASSEEAIRSSPGGQYF
.	TRBV3-1/TRBV3-2	TRBJ1-1	.	TGTGCCAGCAGCCGGCAGAACACTGAAGCTTTCTTT	CASSRQNTEAFF
TRBD1	TRBV19	TRBJ1-1	.	TGTGCCAGTAATATACAGGGGGCTGGGAGCACTGAAGCTTTCTTT	CASNIQGAGSTEAFF
.	TRBV23-1	TRBJ1-1	.	TGCGCCAGCAGTCAATTAGCGCGGACGAACACTGAAGCTTTCTTT	CASSQLARTNTEAFF
TRBD2	TRBV24-1	TRBJ2-1	.	TGTGCCACCAGTGATTCCGGGACTAGCGGCTACAATGAGCAGTTCTTC	CATSDSGTSGYNEQFF
TRBD1	TRBV5-1	TRBJ1-5	.	TGCGCCAGCAGCTTAGAGCACAGGGGGTTCGACCCTAGCAATCAGCCCCAGCATTTT	CASSLEHRGFDPSNQPQHF
.	TRBV5-5	TRBJ1-3	.	TGTGCCAGCAGCCTAGGACAGGGAAACACCATATATTTT	CASSLGQGNTIYF
.	TRBV23-1	TRBJ2-2	.	TGCGCCAGCAGTCCCCCCTCCTCCGGGACCGGGGAGCTGTTTTTT	CASSPPSSGTGELFF
.	TRBV5-1	TRBJ2-5	.	TGCGCCAGCAGCTTGGGGGAGGAGGGGCGCTTAGAGACCCAGTACTTC	CASSLGEEGRLETQYF
TRBD1	TRBV11-2	TRBJ2-5	.	TGTGCCAGCAGCCAGGAAACAGGGGGGCAAGAGACCCAGTACTTC	CASSQETGGQETQYF
.	TRBV19	TRBJ1-5	.	TGTGCCAGTAGTATACGCGGGAGGGTCCAGCCCCAGCATTTT	CASSIRGRVQPQHF
TRBD2	TRBV5-1	TRBJ2-3	.	TGCGCCAGCAGCTTGGGGCTACTAGCGGGGGCCCCAGATACGCAGTATTTT	CASSLGLLAGAPDTQYF
.	TRBV18	TRBJ1-2	.	TGTGCCAGCTCACCCCGGGCCGGGACATTTGGGGACCCGAACTATGGCTACACCTTC	CASSPRAGTFGDPNYGYTF
TRBD1	TRBV7-2	TRBJ2-3	.	TGTGCCAGCAGCTCCCGGGACAGATACACAGATACGCAGTATTTT	CASSSRDRYTDTQYF
TRBD1	TRBV2	TRBJ1-6	.	TGTGCCAGCAGGGGGGACAGCGAGAATTCACCCCTCCACTTT	CASRGDSENSPLHF
.	TRBV19	TRBJ1-4	.	TGTGCCAGTAGTATCAGGCCCACTCCGTCGGAACTGTTTTTT	CASSIRPTPSELFF
.	TRBV2	TRBJ1-1	once	TGTGCCAGCAGTGTTGATCTGGGGGCAGTCACTGAAGCTTTCTTT	CASSVDLGAVTEAFF
TRBD2	TRBV5-1	TRBJ2-5	.	TGCGCCAGCAGCCCCGACGGGACTAGCGGGGTCGAGACCCAGTACTTC	CASSPDGTSGVETQYF
.	TRBV5-1	TRBJ2-7	.	TGCGCCAGCAGACGGAGTTACGAGCAGTACTTC	CASRRSYEQYF
.	TRBV7-9	TRBJ2-1	.	TGTGCCAGCAGCTTAGGCGTTCTGGAGCGCCTAGAGCAGTTCTTC	CASSLGVLERLEQFF
.	TRBV7-2	TRBJ2-1	.	TGTGCCAGCAGCTTAGAAGGGTCTAGCGATTTCCATGAGCAGTTCTTC	CASSLEGSSDFHEQFF
.	TRBV15	TRBJ2-4	few	TGTGCCACCAGCACGATCCCTCGAGGGGCCAAAAACATTCAGTACTTC	CATSTIPRGAKNIQYF
TRBD1	TRBV5-4	TRBJ2-2	once	TGTGCCAGCAGCTTCCAGTCAGGGGGCCTCGCCGGGGAGCTGTTTTTT	CASSFQSGGLAGELFF
TRBD2	TRBV5-1	TRBJ2-5	.	TGCGCCAGCAGCCCCCGAGCGGGGGGCTCAAAAGAGACCCAGTACTTC	CASSPRAGGSKETQYF
TRBD2	TRBV19	TRBJ2-1	once	TGTGCCAGTAGTATTGGCCTAGCGGGGGTGAATGAGCAGTTCTTC	CASSIGLAGVNEQFF
TRBD2	TRBV6-6	TRBJ2-1	.	TGTGCCAGCAGTTACTCTGGACTAGAGGCCTTTAAGGAGCAGTTCTTC	CASSYSGLEAFKEQFF
.	TRBV10-3	TRBJ1-4	.	TGTGCCATCAGTATAGGGGTTGGGGTCGGTGAAAAACTGTTTTTT	CAISIGVGVGEKLFF
TRBD2	TRBV4-1	TRBJ2-5	.	TGCGCCAGCTCACCGGCGGCGGGGGAGCAAGAGACCCAGTACTTC	CASSPAAGEQETQYF
.	TRBV10-3	TRBJ2-3	.	TGTGCCATCAGTGCAGAGGGAGATACGCAGTATTTT	CAISAEGDTQYF
.	TRBV6-5	TRBJ1-3	.	TGTGCCAGCAGTACACTACAGGGAGCGGGAAACACCATATATTTT	CASSTLQGAGNTIYF
TRBD1	TRBV5-1	TRBJ1-4	.	TGCGCCAGCAGCCCGGACAGGTCTAATGAAAAACTGTTTTTT	CASSPDRSNEKLFF
TRBD1	TRBV2	TRBJ1-1	once	TGTGCCAGCGGGGGGACAGGGGCCTCTGAAGCTTTCTTT	CASGGTGASEAFF
.	TRBV7-8	TRBJ1-1	.	TGTGCCAGCAGCCGACAATCAGGAAACACTGAAGCTTTCTTT	CASSRQSGNTEAFF
TRBD1	TRBV6-5	TRBJ1-5	.	TGTGCCAGCACCCTGGACAGGGCATGGTCCCAGCATTTT	CASTLDRAWSQHF
.	TRBV20-1	TRBJ2-5	.	TGCAGTGCTAATGAACAGCTACAAGAGACCCAGTACTTC	CSANEQLQETQYF
.	TRBV19	TRBJ1-3	.	TGTGCCAGTAGCCTCGGCGGCTCTGGAAACACCATATATTTT	CASSLGGSGNTIYF
.	TRBV4-2	TRBJ1-5	.	TGTGCCAGCCACCCGGGGGAGAGGAGCAATCAGCCCCAGCATTTT	CASHPGERSNQPQHF
.	TRBV5-1	TRBJ1-6	.	TGCGCCAGCCGCGGACAGTCCGGCCTCAATTCACCCCTCCACTTT	CASRGQSGLNSPLHF
.	TRBV2	TRBJ1-4	.	TGTGCCAGCAGCGCGGCTCCCCCCGGTGGTGGTGAAAAACTGTTTTTT	CASSAAPPGGGEKLFF
TRBD1	TRBV29-1	TRBJ1-1	.	TGCAGCGTTCACAGGGGGAGGGGAACTTTGAACACTGAAGCTTTCTTT	CSVHRGRGTLNTEAFF
.	TRBV25-1	TRBJ1-3	.	TGTGCCAGCAGTCGGTCGGGGGTAGAATCTGGAAACACCATATATTTT	CASSRSGVESGNTIYF
.	TRBV7-9	TRBJ2-3	.	TGTGCCAGCCGACGGACTGACACAGATACGCAGTATTTT	CASRRTDTDTQYF